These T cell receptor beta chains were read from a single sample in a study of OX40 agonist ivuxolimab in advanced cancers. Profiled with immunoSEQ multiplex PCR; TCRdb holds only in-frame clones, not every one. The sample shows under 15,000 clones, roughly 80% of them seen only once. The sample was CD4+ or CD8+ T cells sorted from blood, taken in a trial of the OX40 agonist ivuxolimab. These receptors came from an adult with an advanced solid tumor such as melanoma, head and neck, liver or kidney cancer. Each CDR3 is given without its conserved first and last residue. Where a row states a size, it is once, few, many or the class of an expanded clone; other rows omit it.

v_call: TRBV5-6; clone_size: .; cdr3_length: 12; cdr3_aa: ASSFSGQSYEQY
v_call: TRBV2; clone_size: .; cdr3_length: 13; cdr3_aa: ASSSLQGGYNEQF
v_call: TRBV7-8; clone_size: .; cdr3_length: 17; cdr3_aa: ASSRLAGGPGTTYNEQF
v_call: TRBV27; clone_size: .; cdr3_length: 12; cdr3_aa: ASSPRDRENEQY
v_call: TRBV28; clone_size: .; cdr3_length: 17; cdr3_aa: ASRLVAGDPSRGANVLT
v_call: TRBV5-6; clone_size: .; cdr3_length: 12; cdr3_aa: ASSLEDPNTEAF
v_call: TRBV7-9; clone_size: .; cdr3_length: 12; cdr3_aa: ASSQGQASYEQY
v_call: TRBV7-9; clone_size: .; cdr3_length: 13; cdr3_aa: ASSSNRRPPGGAF
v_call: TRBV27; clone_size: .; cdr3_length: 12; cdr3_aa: ASSFGQGDQPQH
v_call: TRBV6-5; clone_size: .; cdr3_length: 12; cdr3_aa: ASSDHSVYGTQY
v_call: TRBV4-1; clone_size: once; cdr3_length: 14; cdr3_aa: ASSQRGTSGSYEQY
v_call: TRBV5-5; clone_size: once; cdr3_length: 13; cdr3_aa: ASSYSASMNTEAF
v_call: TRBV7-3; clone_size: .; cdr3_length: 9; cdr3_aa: ASRGGDTQY
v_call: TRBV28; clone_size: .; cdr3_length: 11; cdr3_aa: ASSLDPNQPQH
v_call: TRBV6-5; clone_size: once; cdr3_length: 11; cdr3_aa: ASSYVTTGEQY
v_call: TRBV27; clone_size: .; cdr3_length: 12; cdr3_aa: ASSSSWGIDGYT
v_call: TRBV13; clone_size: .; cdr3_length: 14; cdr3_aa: ASSLSSGLDGGEQY
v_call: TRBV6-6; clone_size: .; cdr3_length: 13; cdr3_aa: ASSLSGRGYNEQF
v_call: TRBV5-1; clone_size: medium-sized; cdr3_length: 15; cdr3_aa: ASSLHGGRAFYNEQF
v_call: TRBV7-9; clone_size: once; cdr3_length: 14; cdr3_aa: ASSPGTSGPLGTQY
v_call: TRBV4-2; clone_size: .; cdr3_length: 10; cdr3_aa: ASSQSVNEQF
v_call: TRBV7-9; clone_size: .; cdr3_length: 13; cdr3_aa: ASSFTSGPFYEQY
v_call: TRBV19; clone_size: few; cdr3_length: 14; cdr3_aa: ASSIGGGLAVNEQF
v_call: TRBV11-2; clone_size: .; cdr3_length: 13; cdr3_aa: ASSPGRGARYEQY
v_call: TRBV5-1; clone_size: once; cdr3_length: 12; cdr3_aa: ASSLSGANEKLF
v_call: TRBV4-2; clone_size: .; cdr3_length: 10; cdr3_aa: ASSQVLGEQY
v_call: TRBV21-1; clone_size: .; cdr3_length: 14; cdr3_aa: ASSKGGVGPNYGYT
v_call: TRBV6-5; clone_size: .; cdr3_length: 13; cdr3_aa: ASSYLAGGVGEQF